This T cell receptor (beta chain) was identified in a study of cytotoxic CD8 clonotypes in ibrutinib-treated CLL. Study background: Patients: 11 relapsed/refractory, 15 treatment-naive, under 18 IGHV unmutated. Findings and limits, study-wide: Clonality was higher at ibrutinib response and returned toward baseline at progression. Baseline clonality, higher than in age-matched healthy donors, tracked circulating CD8+ T-cell counts. Rare overall, public clonotypes shrank or held steady under therapy.

Turning to this clone: What it binds is unknown.

Trimming cost V 5 bases and J 5 bases; bases outside gene matches: 6. The CDR3 has 15 amino acids. Germline V gene data show CDR1 as MDHEN and CDR2 as SYDVKM. The data were produced by immunoSEQ multiplex PCR, yet TCRdb's version contains in-frame clones alone and is incomplete. Of about 300,000 clones in the sample, around 77% were seen once. This TCR was recovered from a human donor with chronic lymphocytic leukemia. This chain connects TRBV28 to TRBJ1-5; 10 bases match TRBD1. The input for sequencing was PBMCs, taken at disease progression, from a patient treated with ibrutinib. CDR3 coding DNA: TGTGCCAGCAGTCTCAGACAGGGGGCTTATCAGCCCCAGCATTTT. This encodes CASSLRQGAYQPQHF.